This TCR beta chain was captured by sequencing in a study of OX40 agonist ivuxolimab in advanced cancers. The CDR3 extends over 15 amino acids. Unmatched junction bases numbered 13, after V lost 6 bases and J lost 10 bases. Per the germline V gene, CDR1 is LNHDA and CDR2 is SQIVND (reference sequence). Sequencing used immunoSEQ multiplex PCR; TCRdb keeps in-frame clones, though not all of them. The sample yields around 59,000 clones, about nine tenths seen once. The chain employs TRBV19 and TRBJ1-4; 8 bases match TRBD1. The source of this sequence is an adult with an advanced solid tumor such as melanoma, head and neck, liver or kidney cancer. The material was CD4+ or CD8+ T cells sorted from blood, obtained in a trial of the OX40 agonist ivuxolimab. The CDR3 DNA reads TGTGCCAGTAGGGATTCAGGGGGCCGGATTGGAAAACTGTTTTTT. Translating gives CASRDSGGRIGKLFF.